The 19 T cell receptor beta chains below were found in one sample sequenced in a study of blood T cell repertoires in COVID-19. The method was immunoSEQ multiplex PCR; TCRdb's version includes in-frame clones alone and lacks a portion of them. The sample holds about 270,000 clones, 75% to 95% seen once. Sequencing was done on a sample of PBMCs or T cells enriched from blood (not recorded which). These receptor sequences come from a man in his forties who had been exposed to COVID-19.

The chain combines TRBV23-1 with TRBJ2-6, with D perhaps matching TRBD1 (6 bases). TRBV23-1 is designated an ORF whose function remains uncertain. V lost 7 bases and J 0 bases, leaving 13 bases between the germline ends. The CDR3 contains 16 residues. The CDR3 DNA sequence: TGCGCCAGCACCCTAGGACAGACCTCTGGGGCCAACGTCCTGACTTTC. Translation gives CASTLGQTSGANVLTF.

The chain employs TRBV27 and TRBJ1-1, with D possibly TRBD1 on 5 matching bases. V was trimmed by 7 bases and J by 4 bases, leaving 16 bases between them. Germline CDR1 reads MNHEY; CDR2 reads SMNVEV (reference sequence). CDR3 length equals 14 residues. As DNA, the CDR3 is TGTGCCAGCAACCCTCAGGGATTTGGCACTGAAGCTTTCTTT. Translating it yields CASNPQGFGTEAFF.

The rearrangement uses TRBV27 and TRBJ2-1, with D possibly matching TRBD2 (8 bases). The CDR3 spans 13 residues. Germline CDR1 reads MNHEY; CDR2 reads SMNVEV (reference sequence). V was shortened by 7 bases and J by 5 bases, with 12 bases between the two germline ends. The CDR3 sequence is CASTGGTDNEQFF. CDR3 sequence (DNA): TGTGCCAGCACGGGGGGGACAGACAATGAGCAGTTCTTC.

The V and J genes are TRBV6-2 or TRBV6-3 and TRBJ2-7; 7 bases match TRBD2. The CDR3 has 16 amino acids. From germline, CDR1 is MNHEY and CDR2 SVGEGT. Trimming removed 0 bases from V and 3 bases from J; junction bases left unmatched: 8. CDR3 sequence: CASSYSSAGVFYEQYF. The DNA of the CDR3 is TGTGCCAGCAGTTACTCATCCGCGGGGGTTTTCTACGAGCAGTACTTC.

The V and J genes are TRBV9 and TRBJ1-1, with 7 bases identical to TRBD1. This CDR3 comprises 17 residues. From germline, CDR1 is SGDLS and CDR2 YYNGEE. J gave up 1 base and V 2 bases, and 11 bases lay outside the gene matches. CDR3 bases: TGTGCCAGCAGCGTGGGTGACAGGGTGGGGTCGAACACTGAAGCTTTCTTT. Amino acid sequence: CASSVGDRVGSNTEAFF. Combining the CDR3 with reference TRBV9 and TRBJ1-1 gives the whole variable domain DSGVTQTPKHLITATGQRVTLRCSPRSGDLSVYWYQQSLDQGLQFLIQYYNGEERAKGNILERFSAQQFPDLHSELNLSSLELGDSALYFCASSVGDRVGSNTEAFFGQGTRLTVV.

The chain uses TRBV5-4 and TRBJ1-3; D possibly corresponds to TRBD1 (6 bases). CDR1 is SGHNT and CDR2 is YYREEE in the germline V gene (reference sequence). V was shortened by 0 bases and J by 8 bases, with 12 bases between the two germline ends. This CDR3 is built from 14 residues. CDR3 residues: CASSLGPNRDTIYF. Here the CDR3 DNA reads TGTGCCAGCAGCTTGGGCCCAAACAGGGACACCATATATTTT.

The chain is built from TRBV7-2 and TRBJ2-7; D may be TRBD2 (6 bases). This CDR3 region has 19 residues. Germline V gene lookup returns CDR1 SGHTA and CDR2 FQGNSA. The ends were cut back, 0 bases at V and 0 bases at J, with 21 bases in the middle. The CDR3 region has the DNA TGTGCCAGCAGCTTAGCTATGATCGTTAGCGGCAAAAGCTCCTACGAGCAGTACTTC. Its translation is CASSLAMIVSGKSSYEQYF.

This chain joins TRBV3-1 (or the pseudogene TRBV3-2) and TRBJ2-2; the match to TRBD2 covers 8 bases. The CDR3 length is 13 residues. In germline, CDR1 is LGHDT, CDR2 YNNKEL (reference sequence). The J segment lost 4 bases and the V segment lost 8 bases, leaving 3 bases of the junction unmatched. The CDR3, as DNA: TGTGCCAGCGCGGGGGGAATCACCGGGGAGCTGTTTTTT. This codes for CASAGGITGELFF.

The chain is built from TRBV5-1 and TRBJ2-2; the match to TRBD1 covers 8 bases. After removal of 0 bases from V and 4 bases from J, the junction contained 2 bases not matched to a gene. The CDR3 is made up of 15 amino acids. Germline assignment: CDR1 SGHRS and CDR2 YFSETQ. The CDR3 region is CASSLGQGPTGELFF. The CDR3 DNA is TGCGCCAGCAGCTTGGGACAGGGGCCCACCGGGGAGCTGTTTTTT.

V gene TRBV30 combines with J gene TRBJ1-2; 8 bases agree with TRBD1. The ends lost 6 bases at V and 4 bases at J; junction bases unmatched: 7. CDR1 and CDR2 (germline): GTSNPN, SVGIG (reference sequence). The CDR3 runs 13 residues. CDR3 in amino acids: CACNRDRPYGYTF. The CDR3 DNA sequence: TGTGCCTGCAACCGGGACAGGCCCTATGGCTACACCTTC.

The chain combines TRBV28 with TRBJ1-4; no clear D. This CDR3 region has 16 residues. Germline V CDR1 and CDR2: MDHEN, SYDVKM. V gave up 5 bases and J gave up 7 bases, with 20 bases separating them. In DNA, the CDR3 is TGTGCCAGCAGTCTTACTCGTAGATATCCCGGTGAAAAACTGTTTTTT. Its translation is CASSLTRRYPGEKLFF.

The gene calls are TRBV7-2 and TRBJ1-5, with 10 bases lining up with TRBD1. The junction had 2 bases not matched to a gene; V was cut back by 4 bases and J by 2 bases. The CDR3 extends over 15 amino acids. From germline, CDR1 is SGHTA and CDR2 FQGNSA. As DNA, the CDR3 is TGTGCCAGCAGCTCAGGGACAGGGGGCAATCAGCCCCAGCATTTT. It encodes CASSSGTGGNQPQHF. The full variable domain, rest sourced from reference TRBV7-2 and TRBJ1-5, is GAGVSQSPSNKVTEKGKDVELRCDPISGHTALYWYRQSLGQGLEFLIYFQGNSAPDKSGLPSDRFSAERTGGSVSTLTIQRTQQEDSAVYLCASSSGTGGNQPQHFGDGTRLSIL.

The CDR3 is CASSYSGGFREQYF. CDR3 in DNA: TGTGCCAGCAGTTACTCAGGAGGGTTTCGAGAGCAGTACTTC. The J gene is TRBJ2-7, the V gene TRBV27, with D perhaps TRBD2 (6 bases). V lost 4 bases and J lost 7, with 17 bases in between. The CDR3 has 14 residues. Germline V gene lookup returns CDR1 MNHEY and CDR2 SMNVEV (reference sequence).

CDR3 sequence: CSVTKSGGNNSPLHF. CDR3 nucleotide sequence: TGCAGCGTAACAAAATCGGGGGGAAATAATTCACCCCTCCACTTT. The rearrangement uses TRBV29-1 and TRBJ1-6; D may be TRBD1 (5 bases). The CDR3 loop spans 15 amino acids. Germline V gives CDR1 SQVTM, CDR2 ANQGSEA. Deletions cut 6 bases from V and 5 bases from J, with 17 bases between.

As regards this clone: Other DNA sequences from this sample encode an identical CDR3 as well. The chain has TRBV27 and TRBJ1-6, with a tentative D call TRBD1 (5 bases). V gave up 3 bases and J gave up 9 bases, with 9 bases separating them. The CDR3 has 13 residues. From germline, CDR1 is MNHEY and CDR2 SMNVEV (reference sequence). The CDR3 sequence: CASSLGGSSPLHF. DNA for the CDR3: TGTGCCAGCAGTTTGGGGGGGAGTTCACCCCTCCACTTT.

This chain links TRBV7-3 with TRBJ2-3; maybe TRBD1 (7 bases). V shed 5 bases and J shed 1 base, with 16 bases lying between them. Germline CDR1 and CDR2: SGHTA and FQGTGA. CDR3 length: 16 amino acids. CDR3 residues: CASSPRGRGGTDTQYF. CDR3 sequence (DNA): TGTGCCAGCAGCCCCCGCGGCAGGGGGGGCACAGATACGCAGTATTTT.

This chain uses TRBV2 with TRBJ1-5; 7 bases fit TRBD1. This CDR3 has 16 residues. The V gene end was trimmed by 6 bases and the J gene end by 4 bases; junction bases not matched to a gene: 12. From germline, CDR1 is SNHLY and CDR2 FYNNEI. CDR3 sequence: CASRERVGGLNQPQHF. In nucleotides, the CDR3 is TGTGCCAGCAGAGAAAGGGTAGGGGGCCTAAATCAGCCCCAGCATTTT.

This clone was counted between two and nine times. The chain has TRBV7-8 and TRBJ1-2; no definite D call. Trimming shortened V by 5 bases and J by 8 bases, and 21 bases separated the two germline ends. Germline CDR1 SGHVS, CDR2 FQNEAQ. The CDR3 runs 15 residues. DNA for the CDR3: TGTGCCAGCAGCCCGTTGGGCGCACCAGATAGGGGCTACACCTTC. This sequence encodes CASSPLGAPDRGYTF.

The CDR3 DNA is TGTGCCAGCAGCCGCGGACTAGCGGGAGACTCCTACGAGCAGTACTTC. Translated: CASSRGLAGDSYEQYF. The chain couples TRBV7-9 to TRBJ2-7, with 13 positions matching TRBD2. Germline assignment: CDR1 SEHNR and CDR2 FQNEAQ (reference sequence). With V trimmed by 5 bases and J by 0 bases, 4 bases remained unmatched. The CDR3 is made up of 16 amino acids.